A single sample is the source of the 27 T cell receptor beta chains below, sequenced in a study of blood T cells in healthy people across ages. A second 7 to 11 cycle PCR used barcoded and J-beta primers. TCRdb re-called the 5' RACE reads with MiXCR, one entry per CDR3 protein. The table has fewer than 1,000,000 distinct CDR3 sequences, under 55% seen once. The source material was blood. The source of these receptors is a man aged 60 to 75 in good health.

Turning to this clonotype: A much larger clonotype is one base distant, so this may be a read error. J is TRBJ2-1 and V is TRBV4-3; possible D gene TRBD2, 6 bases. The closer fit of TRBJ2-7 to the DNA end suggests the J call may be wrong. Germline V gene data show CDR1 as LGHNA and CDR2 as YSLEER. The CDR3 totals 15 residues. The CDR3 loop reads CASSQSGVSYNEQYF. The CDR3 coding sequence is TGCGCCAGCAGCCAATCGGGAGTCTCCTACAATGAGCAGTACTTC.

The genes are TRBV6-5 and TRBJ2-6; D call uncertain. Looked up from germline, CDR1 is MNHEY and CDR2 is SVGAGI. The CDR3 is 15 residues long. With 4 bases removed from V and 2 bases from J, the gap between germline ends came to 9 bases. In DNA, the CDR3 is TGTGCCAGCAGTTTGACGTTCGCTGGGGCCAACGTCCTGACTTTC. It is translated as CASSLTFAGANVLTF.

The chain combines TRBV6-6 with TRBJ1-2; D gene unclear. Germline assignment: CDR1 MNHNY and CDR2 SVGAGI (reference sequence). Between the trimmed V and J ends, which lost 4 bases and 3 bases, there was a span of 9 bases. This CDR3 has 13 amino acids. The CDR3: CASSSPAYYGYTF. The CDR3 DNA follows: TGTGCCAGCAGTTCCCCAGCATACTATGGCTACACCTTC.

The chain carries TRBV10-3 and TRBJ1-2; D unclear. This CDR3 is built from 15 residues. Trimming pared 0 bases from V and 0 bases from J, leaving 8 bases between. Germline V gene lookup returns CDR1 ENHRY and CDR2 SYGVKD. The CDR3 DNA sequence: TGTGCCATCAGTGAGTCGGCCATTTCTAACTATGGCTACACCTTC. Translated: CAISESAISNYGYTF.

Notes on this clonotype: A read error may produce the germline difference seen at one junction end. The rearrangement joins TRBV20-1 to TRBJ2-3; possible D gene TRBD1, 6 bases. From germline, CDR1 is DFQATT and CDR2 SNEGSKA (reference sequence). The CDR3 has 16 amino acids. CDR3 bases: TGCAGTGCTGAAAACAGGGTGACGGTGAACACAGGTACGCAGTATTTT. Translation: CSAENRVTVNTGTQYF.

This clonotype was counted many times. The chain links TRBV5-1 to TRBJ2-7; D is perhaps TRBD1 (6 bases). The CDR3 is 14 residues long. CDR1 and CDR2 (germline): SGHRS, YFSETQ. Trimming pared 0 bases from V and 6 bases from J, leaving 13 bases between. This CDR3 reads CASSLGQAQSEQYF. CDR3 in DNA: TGCGCCAGCAGCTTGGGACAGGCCCAGAGCGAGCAGTACTTC.

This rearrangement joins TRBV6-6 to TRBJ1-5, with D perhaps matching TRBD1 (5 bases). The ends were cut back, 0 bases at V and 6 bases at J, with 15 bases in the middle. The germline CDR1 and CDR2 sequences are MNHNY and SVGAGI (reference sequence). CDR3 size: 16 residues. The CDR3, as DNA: TGTGCCAGCAGTTACTCCGGAGGGACCCCCGGTCAGCCCCAGCATTTT. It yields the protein CASSYSGGTPGQPQHF.

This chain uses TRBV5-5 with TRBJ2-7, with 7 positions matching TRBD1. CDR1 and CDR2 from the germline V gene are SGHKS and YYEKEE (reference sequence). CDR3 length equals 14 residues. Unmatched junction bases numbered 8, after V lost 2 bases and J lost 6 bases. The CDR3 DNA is TGTGCCAGCAGCTTTAACAGGGGCGTGAGCGAGCAGTACTTC. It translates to CASSFNRGVSEQYF.

CDR3 nucleotides: TGTGCCAGCAGAACGACGGATTCCTACGAGCAGTACTTC. Amino acids: CASRTTDSYEQYF. The chain combines TRBV12-3 or TRBV12-4 with TRBJ2-7, with D unresolved. The CDR3 sequence is 13 residues long. V was shortened by 6 bases and J by 1 base, with 10 bases between the two germline ends.

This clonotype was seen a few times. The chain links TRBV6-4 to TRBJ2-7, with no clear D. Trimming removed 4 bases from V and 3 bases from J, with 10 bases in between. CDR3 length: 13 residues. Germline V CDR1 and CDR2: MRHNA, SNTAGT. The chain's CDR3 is CASSVYLGYEQYF. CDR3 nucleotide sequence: TGTGCCAGCAGTGTTTACTTAGGCTACGAGCAGTACTTC.

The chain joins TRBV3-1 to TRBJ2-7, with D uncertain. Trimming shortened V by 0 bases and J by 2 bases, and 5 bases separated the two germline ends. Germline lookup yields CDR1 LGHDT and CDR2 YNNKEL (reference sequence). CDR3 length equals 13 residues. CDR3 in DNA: TGTGCCAGCAGCCAAGAAGGGCCCTACGAGCAGTACTTC. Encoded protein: CASSQEGPYEQYF.

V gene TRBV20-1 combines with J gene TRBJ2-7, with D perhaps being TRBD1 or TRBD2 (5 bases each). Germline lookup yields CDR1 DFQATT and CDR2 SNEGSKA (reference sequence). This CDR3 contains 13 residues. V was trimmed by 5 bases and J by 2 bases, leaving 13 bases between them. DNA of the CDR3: TGCAGTGCTTCGGGACGGGGTCCCTACGAGCAGTACTTC. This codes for CSASGRGPYEQYF.

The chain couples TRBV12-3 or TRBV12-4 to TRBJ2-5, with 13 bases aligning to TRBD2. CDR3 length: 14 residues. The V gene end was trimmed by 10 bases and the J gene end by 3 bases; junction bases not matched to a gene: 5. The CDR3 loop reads CATGTSGDKETQYF. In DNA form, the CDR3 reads TGTGCCACCGGGACTAGCGGGGACAAAGAGACCCAGTACTTC.

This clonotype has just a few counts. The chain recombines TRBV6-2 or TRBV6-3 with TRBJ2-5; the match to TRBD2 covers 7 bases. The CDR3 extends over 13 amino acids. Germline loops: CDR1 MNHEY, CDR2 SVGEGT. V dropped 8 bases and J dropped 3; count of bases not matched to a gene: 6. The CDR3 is CASRPSGKETQYF. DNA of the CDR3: TGTGCCAGCCGTCCTAGCGGTAAAGAGACCCAGTACTTC.

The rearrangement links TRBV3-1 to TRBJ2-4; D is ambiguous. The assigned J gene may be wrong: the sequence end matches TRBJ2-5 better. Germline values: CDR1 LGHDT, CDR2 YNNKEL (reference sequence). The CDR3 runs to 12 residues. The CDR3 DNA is TGTGCCAGCAGCCAATTCAAGGTGACCCAGTACTTC. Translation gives CASSQFKVTQYF.

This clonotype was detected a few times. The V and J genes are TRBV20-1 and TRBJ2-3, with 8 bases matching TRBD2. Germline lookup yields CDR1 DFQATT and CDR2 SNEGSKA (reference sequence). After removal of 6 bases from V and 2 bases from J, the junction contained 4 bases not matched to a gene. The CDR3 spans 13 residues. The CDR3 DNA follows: TGCAGTGCAAAGCGGGAGATCACAGATACGCAGTATTTT. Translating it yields CSAKREITDTQYF.

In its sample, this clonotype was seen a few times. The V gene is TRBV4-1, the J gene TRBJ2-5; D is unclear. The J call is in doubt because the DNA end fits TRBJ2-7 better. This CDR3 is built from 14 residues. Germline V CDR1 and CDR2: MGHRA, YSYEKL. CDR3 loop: CASSQAYLSDEQYF. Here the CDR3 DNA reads TGCGCCAGCAGCCAAGCTTATCTCTCGGACGAGCAGTACTTC.

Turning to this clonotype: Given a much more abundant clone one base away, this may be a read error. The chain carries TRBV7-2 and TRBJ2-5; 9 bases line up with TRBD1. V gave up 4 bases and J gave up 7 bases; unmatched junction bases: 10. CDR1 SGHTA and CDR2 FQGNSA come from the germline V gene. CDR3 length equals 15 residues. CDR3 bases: TGTGCCAGCAGCTCCCATGGACAGGGGAGGGGGACCCAGTACTTC. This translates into CASSSHGQGRGTQYF.

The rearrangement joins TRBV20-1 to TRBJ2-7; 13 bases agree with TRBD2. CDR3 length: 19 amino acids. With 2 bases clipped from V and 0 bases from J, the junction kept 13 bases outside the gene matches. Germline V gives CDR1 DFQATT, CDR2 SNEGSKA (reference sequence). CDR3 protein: CSARTQGLAGARGSYEQYF. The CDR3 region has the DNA TGCAGTGCTAGAACCCAAGGACTAGCGGGGGCCCGAGGCTCCTACGAGCAGTACTTC.

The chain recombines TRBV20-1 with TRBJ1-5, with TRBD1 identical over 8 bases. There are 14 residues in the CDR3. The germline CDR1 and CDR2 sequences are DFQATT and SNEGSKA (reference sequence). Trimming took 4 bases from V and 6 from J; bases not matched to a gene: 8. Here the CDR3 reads CSAKQDRVGQPQHF. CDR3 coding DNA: TGCAGTGCTAAACAGGACAGGGTTGGTCAGCCCCAGCATTTT.

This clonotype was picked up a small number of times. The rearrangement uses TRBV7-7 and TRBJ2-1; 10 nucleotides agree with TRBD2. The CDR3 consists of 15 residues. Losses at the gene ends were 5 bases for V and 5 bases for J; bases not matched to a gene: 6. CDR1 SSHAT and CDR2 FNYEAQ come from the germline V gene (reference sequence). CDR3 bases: TGTGCCAGCAGCCGGGGTAGCGGGGGGAACAATGAGCAGTTCTTC. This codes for CASSRGSGGNNEQFF.

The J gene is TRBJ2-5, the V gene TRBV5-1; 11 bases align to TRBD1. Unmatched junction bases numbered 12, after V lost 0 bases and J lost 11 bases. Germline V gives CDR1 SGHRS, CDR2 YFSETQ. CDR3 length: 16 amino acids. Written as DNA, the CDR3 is TGCGCCAGCAGCTTGGCGATGGGACAGGGGGTGGAAGAGCAGTACTTC. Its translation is CASSLAMGQGVEEQYF.

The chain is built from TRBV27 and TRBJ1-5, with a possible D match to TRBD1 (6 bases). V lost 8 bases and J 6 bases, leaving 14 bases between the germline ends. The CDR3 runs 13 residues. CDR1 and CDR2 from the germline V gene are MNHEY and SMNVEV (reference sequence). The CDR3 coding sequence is TGTGCCAGCGGGTTCAGGGGTGCTCAGCCCCAGCATTTT. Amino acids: CASGFRGAQPQHF.

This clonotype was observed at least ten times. In nucleotides, the CDR3 is TGTGCCAGCAGCTTGCGGGACAGACAAACCTCCTACGAGCAGTACTTC. Translated: CASSLRDRQTSYEQYF. The chain couples TRBV7-2 to TRBJ2-7; possibly TRBD1 for D (7 bases). This CDR3 comprises 16 residues. The V gene lost 3 bases and the J gene lost 0 bases, with 15 bases spanning the gap. CDR1 and CDR2 from the germline V gene are SGHTA and FQGNSA. Full variable domain (missing parts from reference TRBV7-2 and TRBJ2-7): GAGVSQSPSNKVTEKGKDVELRCDPISGHTALYWYRQSLGQGLEFLIYFQGNSAPDKSGLPSDRFSAERTGGSVSTLTIQRTQQEDSAVYLCASSLRDRQTSYEQYFGPGTRLTVT.

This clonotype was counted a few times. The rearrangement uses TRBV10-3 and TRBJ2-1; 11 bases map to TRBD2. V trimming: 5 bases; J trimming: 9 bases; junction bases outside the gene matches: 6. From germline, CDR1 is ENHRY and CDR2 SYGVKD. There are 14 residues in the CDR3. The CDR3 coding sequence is TGTGCCATCAGTCCGACTAGCGGGGACAGTGAGCAGTTCTTC. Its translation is CAISPTSGDSEQFF.

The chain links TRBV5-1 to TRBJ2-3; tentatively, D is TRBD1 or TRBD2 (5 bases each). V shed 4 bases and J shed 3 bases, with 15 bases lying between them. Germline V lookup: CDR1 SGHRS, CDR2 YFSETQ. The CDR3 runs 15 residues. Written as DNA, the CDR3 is TGCGCCAGCAGCACGGGGCCACGAGATACAGATACGCAGTATTTT. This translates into CASSTGPRDTDTQYF.

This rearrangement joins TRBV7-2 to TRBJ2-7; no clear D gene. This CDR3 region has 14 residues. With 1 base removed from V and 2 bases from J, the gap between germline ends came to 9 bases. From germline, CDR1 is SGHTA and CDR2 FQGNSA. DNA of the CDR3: TGTGCCAGCAGCTTAGTGTACACAGCCTACGAGCAGTACTTC. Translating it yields CASSLVYTAYEQYF.